This T cell receptor (beta chain) was observed in a study of blood T cell repertoires in COVID-19. In the original analysis: Using reference gene primer amplification, nucleated cell counts were estimated. TCRdb's table, derived via immunoSEQ multiplex PCR, lists solely in-frame clones and lacks some. From that table come the V and J calls and clone size; the DNA was used to work out D and trimming. The table shows fewer than 250,000 clones, with around nine tenths occurring only once. The sample taken for sequencing was peripheral blood. The TCR was taken from a woman aged 55 to 70 with acute or convalescent COVID-19.

The CDR3 region has the DNA TGTGCCAGCAGTGCATCCGGGACAGGGAAGACCGGGGAGCTGTTTTTT. It specifies CASSASGTGKTGELFF. The rearrangement links TRBV25-1 to TRBJ2-2; 9 bases agree with TRBD1. The germline V gene has CDR1 MGHDK and CDR2 SYGVNS. J lost 5 bases, V lost 4 bases, and 8 bases had no gene match. This CDR3 is 16 amino acids long. The variable domain in full, completed from reference TRBV25-1 and TRBJ2-2, reads EADIYQTPRYLVIGTGKKITLECSQTMGHDKMYWYQQDPGMELHLIHYSYGVNSTEKGDLSSESTVSRIRTEHFPLTLESARPSHTSQYLCASSASGTGKTGELFFGEGSRLTVL.